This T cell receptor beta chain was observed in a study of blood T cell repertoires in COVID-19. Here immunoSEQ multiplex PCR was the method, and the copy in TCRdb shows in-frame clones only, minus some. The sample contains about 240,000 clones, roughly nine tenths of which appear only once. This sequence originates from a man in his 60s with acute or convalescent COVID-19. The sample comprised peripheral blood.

CDR3 nucleotide sequence: TGTGCCAGCAGCCTATCTAGCGCGCGCGATACGCAGTATTTT. Protein sequence: CASSLSSARDTQYF. The chain employs TRBV7-2 and TRBJ2-3; a possible D gene is TRBD2 (6 bases). Looked up from germline, CDR1 is SGHTA and CDR2 is FQGNSA. The germline V and J ends were trimmed by 5 bases and 6 bases, with 15 bases remaining between them. The CDR3 sequence is 14 residues long.